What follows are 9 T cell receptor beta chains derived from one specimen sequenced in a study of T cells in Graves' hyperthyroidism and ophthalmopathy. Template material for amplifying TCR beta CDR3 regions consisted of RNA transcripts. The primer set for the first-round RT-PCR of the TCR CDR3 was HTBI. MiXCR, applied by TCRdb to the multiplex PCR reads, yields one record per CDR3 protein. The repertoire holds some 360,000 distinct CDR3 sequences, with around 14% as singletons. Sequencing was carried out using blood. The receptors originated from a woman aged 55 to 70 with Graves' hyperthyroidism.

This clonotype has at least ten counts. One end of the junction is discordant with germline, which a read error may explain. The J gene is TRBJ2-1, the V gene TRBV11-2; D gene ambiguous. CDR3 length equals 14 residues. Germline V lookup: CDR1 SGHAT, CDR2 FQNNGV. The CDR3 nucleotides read TGTGCCAACAGCTCCTCTGTCCCTCTCGATGAGCAGTTCTTC. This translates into CANSSSVPLDEQFF.

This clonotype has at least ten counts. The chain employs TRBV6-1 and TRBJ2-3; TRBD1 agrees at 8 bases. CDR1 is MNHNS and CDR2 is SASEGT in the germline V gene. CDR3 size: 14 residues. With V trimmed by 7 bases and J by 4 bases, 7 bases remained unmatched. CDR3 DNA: TGTGCCAGCAATGGACAGGGTAGGGCAGATACGCAGTATTTT. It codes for CASNGQGRADTQYF.

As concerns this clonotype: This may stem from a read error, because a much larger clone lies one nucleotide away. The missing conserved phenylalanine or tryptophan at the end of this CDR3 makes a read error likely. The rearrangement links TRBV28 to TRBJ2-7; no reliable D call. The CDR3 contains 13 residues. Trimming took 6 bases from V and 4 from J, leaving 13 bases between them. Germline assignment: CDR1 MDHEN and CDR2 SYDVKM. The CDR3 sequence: CASRPGPRYEQYL. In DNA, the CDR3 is TGTGCCAGCAGGCCCGGTCCTCGGTACGAGCAGTACCTC.

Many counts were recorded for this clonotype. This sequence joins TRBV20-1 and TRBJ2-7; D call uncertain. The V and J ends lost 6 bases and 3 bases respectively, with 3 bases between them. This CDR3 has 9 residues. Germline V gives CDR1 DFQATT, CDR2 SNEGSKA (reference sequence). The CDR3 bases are TGCAGTGCAAACTACGAGCAGTACTTC. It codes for CSANYEQYF.

The CDR3 DNA is TGTGCCAGCAAACGATATTATACAGGGACTAATGAAAAACTGTTTTTT. Translation: CASKRYYTGTNEKLFF. This chain joins TRBV5-5 and TRBJ1-4, with D tentatively TRBD1 (6 bases). This CDR3 has 16 amino acids. CDR1 and CDR2 (germline): SGHKS, YYEKEE (reference sequence). V lost 6 bases, J lost 2 bases, and 17 bases lay in between.

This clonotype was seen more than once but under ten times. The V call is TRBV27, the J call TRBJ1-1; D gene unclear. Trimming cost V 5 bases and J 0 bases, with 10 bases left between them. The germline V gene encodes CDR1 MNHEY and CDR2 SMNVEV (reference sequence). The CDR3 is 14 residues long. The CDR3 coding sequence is TGTGCCAGCAGTACACGGGAGATGAACACTGAAGCTTTCTTT. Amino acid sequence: CASSTREMNTEAFF.

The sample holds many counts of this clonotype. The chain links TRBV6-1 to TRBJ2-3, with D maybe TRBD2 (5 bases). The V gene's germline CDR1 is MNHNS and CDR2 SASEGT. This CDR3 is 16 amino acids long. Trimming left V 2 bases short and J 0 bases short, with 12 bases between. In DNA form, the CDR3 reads TGTGCCAGCAGTGAATTCCTCCGGGAAAGCACAGATACGCAGTATTTT. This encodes CASSEFLRESTDTQYF.

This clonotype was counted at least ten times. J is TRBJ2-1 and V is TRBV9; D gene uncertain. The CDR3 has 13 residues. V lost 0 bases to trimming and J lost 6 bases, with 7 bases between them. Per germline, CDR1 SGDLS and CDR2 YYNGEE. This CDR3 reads CASSVEPSNEQFF. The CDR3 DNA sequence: TGTGCCAGCAGCGTAGAGCCCTCCAATGAGCAGTTCTTC.

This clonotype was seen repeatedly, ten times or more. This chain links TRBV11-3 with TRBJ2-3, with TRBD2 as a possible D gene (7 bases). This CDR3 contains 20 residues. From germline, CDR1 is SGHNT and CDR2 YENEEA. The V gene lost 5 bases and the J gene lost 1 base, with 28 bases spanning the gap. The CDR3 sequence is CASSPGQGRSKRGGTDTQYF. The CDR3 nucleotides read TGTGCCAGCAGCCCGGGGCAGGGGAGATCGAAGCGGGGTGGCACAGATACGCAGTATTTT.